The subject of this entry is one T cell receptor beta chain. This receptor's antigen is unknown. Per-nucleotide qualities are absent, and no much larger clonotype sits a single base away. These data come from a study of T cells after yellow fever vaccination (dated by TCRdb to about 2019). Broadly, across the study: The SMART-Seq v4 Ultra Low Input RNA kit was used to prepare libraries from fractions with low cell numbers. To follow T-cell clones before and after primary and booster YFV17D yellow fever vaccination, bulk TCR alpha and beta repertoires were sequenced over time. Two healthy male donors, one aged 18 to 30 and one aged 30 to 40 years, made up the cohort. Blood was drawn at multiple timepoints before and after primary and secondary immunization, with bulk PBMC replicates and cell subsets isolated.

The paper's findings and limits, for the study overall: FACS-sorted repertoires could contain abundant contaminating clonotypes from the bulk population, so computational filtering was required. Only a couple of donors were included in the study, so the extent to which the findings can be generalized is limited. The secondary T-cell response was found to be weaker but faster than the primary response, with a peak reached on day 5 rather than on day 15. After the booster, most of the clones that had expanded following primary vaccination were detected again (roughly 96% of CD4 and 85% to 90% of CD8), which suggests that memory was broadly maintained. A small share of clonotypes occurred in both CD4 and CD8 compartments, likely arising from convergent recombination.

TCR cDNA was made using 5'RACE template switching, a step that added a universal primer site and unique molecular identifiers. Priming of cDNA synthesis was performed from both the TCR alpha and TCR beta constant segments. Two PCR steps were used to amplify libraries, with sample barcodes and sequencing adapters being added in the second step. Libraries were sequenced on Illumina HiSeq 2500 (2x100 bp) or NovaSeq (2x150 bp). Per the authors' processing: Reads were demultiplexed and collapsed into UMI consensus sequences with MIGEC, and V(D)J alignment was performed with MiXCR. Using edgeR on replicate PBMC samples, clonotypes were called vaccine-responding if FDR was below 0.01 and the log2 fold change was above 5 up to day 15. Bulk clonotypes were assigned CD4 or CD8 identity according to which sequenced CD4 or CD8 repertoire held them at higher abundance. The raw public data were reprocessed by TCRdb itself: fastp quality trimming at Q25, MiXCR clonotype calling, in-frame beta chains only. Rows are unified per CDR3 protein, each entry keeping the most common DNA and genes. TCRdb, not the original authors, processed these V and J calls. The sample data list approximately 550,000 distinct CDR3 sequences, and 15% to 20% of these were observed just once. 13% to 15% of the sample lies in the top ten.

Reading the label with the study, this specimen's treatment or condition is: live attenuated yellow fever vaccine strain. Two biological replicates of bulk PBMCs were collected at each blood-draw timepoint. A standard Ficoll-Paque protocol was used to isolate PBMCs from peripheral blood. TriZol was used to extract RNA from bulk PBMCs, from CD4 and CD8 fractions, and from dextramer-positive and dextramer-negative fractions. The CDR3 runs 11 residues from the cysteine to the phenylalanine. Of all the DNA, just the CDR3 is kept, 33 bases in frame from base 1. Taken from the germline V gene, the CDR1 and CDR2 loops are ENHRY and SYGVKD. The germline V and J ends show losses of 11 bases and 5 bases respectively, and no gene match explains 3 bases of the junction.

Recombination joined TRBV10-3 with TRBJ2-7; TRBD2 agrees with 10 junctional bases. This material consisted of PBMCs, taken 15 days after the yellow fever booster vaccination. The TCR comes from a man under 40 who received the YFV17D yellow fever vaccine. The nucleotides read TGTGCCGTCCTAGCGGGAGACGAGCAGTACTTC. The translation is CAVLAGDEQYF.